A single sample gave rise to the 31 T cell receptor beta chains below, sequenced in a study of T cell repertoires in cytomegalovirus infection. MiXCR was run by TCRdb on the reads, yielding one entry per CDR3 protein. The sample holds about 450,000 distinct CDR3 sequences, roughly 31% seen once. Sequencing used PBMCs. These receptor sequences come from a human donor in good health (CMV status not recorded). Some clones in this sample may be carry-over from other donors' samples.

This clonotype has just a few counts. This sequence joins TRBV19 and TRBJ1-2, with D perhaps matching TRBD1 (5 bases). With 10 bases removed from V and 7 bases from J, the gap between germline ends came to 16 bases. The CDR3 has 12 amino acids. Germline V gene sequence: CDR1 LNHDA, CDR2 SQIVND (reference sequence). The CDR3 region has the DNA TGTGCCACCCTGGGGGTCGTGGGTGGCTACACCTTC. This codes for CATLGVVGGYTF.

The CDR3 loop reads CSARRSWGGIENEQYF. The CDR3 DNA reads as TGCAGTGCTAGGCGGTCGTGGGGGGGAATAGAAAACGAGCAGTACTTC. The rearrangement uses TRBV20-1 and TRBJ2-7; 7 nucleotides line up with TRBD2. The germline V gene has CDR1 DFQATT and CDR2 SNEGSKA (reference sequence). Germline trimming cut 3 bases from V and 5 bases from J; bases unmatched to any gene: 16. This CDR3 spans 16 amino acids.

In its sample, this clonotype was seen many times. The chain employs TRBV7-2 and TRBJ2-7; D remains unclear. The germline V gene has CDR1 SGHTA and CDR2 FQGNSA. This CDR3 comprises 13 residues. Deletions cut 0 bases from V and 6 bases from J, with 9 bases between. The CDR3 loop is CASSLAQMVEQYF. The DNA for the CDR3 is TGTGCCAGCAGCTTAGCACAGATGGTCGAGCAGTACTTC.

The sample holds a few counts of this clonotype. The rearrangement uses TRBV6-5 and TRBJ1-1; D remains ambiguous. CDR1 MNHEY and CDR2 SVGAGI come from the germline V gene. CDR3 length: 15 residues. The V end lost 2 bases, the J end lost 0 bases, and 10 bases lay between the germline ends. CDR3 nucleotides: TGTGCCAGCAGTTACACAGCATCTATGAACACTGAAGCTTTCTTT. It yields the protein CASSYTASMNTEAFF.

This clonotype was seen a few times. An end of the junction does not agree with germline; a read error may underlie this. The chain links TRBV12-3 or TRBV12-4 to TRBJ1-4; tentatively, D is TRBD1 (6 bases). The CDR3 runs to 13 residues. CDR3 bases: TGTGCCAGCAGCTGGACAGCGAATGAAAACCTGTTTTTT. Translated, it gives CASSWTANENLFF.

The genes are TRBV7-2 and TRBJ2-3; 14 bases map to TRBD2. The CDR3 loop spans 16 amino acids. The germline gives CDR1 SGHTA, CDR2 FQGNSA. J lost 2 bases, V lost 5 bases, and 3 bases had no gene match. The CDR3 loop reads CASSQGLAGVTDTQYF. CDR3 DNA sequence: TGTGCCAGCAGCCAGGGACTAGCGGGGGTCACAGATACGCAGTATTTT.

The chain links TRBV27 to TRBJ1-4; D gene unclear. CDR3 length equals 13 residues. V was trimmed by 5 bases and J by 7 bases, leaving 11 bases between them. Germline loops: CDR1 MNHEY, CDR2 SMNVEV (reference sequence). CDR3 in amino acids: CASSPLSGEKLFF. CDR3 sequence (DNA): TGTGCCAGCAGTCCTTTAAGCGGTGAAAAACTGTTTTTT.

The chain links TRBV29-1 to TRBJ2-5, with D possibly being TRBD2 (6 bases). Trimming shortened V by 8 bases and J by 5 bases, and 21 bases separated the two germline ends. In germline, CDR1 is SQVTM, CDR2 ANQGSEA. The CDR3 runs 14 residues. This chain's CDR3 is CSSGPPGGEETQYF. The CDR3 DNA reads TGCAGCTCTGGACCCCCCGGAGGGGAGGAGACCCAGTACTTC.

This clonotype was seen ten or more times. This chain uses TRBV7-2 with TRBJ2-2; tentatively, D is TRBD1 (5 bases). The CDR3 runs to 16 residues. The germline V and J ends were trimmed by 7 bases and 5 bases, with 20 bases remaining between them. The germline gives CDR1 SGHTA, CDR2 FQGNSA. The DNA for the CDR3 is TGTGCCAGCACCGCGCCGAGGCAGGGATGGACCGGGGAGCTGTTTTTT. Translation: CASTAPRQGWTGELFF.

This clonotype appeared many times. The V call is TRBV19, the J call TRBJ1-4; D perhaps matches TRBD1 (5 bases). This CDR3 has 15 amino acids. Trimming left V 3 bases short and J 8 bases short, with 16 bases between. Germline CDR1 is LNHDA and CDR2 is SQIVND (reference sequence). CDR3 region: CASSIRGTRTEKLFF. CDR3 DNA: TGTGCCAGTAGTATCCGGGGGACGCGAACAGAAAAACTGTTTTTT. The full variable domain, with the rest looked up from reference TRBV19 and TRBJ1-4, is DGGITQSPKYLFRKEGQNVTLSCEQNLNHDAMYWYRQDPGQGLRLIYYSQIVNDFQKGDIAEGYSVSREKKESFPLTVTSAQKNPTAFYLCASSIRGTRTEKLFFGSGTQLSVL.

V and J are TRBV11-1 and TRBJ1-1; TRBD1 agrees at 7 bases. Germline-derived CDR1 and CDR2 are SGHAT and FQDESV (reference sequence). V lost 4 bases, J lost 0 bases, and 2 bases stayed unmatched. This CDR3 comprises 14 residues. The CDR3 sequence is CASSSDRVNTEAFF. The CDR3, as DNA: TGTGCCAGCAGCTCCGACAGGGTGAACACTGAAGCTTTCTTT.

The table lists this clonotype with a few counts. V is TRBV19 and J is TRBJ2-7; D not resolved. This CDR3 has 13 residues. Germline-derived CDR1 and CDR2 are LNHDA and SQIVND (reference sequence). Deletions cut 5 bases from V and 2 bases from J, with 10 bases between. CDR3 sequence: CASSGGTTYEQYF. In DNA, the CDR3 is TGTGCCAGTAGTGGCGGAACGACCTACGAGCAGTACTTC.

The gene calls are TRBV5-1 and TRBJ2-2; possible D gene TRBD1, 6 bases. The CDR3 spans 17 residues. The V gene's germline CDR1 is SGHRS and CDR2 YFSETQ. V was trimmed by 4 bases and J by 3 bases, leaving 19 bases between them. CDR3 DNA sequence: TGCGCCAGCAGCAGAGACAGGTCCTTAAGGGACACCGGGGAGCTGTTTTTT. Translating it yields CASSRDRSLRDTGELFF.

This clonotype was observed a few times. V usage is TRBV28 and J usage is TRBJ2-5; D not certain. Germline V lookup: CDR1 MDHEN, CDR2 SYDVKM. V was clipped by 6 bases and J by 5 bases, with 13 bases between them. The CDR3 totals 13 residues. The CDR3 reads CASRSIGRETQYF. The CDR3 DNA sequence: TGTGCCAGCAGATCGATAGGGCGGGAGACCCAGTACTTC.

The CDR3 here is CASTPGGPGELFF. The DNA of the CDR3 is TGTGCCAGCACTCCGGGGGGTCCCGGGGAGCTGTTTTTT. This rearrangement joins TRBV28 to TRBJ2-2; 7 nucleotides agree with TRBD2. J lost 6 bases, V lost 7 bases, and 5 bases had no gene match. CDR1 and CDR2 (germline): MDHEN, SYDVKM. This CDR3 region has 13 residues. Drawing the rest from reference TRBV28 and TRBJ2-2, the complete variable domain is DVKVTQSSRYLVKRTGEKVFLECVQDMDHENMFWYRQDPGLGLRLIYFSYDVKMKEKGDIPEGYSVSREKKERFSLILESASTNQTSMYLCASTPGGPGELFFGEGSRLTVL.

The rearrangement joins TRBV19 to TRBJ1-1; 7 bases are shared with TRBD1. Germline loops: CDR1 LNHDA, CDR2 SQIVND (reference sequence). The CDR3 contains 16 residues. V gave up 5 bases and J gave up 0 bases; unmatched junction bases: 9. The CDR3, as DNA: TGTGCCAGTAGTCCCCCGACAGGGAGGATGAACACTGAAGCTTTCTTT. It specifies CASSPPTGRMNTEAFF.

This clonotype has a count of ten or more. The chain joins TRBV28 to TRBJ2-3, with TRBD2 matching 9 bases. J gave up 2 bases and V 5 bases, and 11 bases lay outside the gene matches. Germline V CDR1 and CDR2: MDHEN, SYDVKM. The CDR3 loop spans 17 amino acids. The CDR3 DNA reads TGTGCCAGCAGTCCTGACAGAGCGGGGGGCTACACAGATACGCAGTATTTT. It yields the protein CASSPDRAGGYTDTQYF. The entire variable domain, with the rest obtained from reference TRBV28 and TRBJ2-3, is as follows: DVKVTQSSRYLVKRTGEKVFLECVQDMDHENMFWYRQDPGLGLRLIYFSYDVKMKEKGDIPEGYSVSREKKERFSLILESASTNQTSMYLCASSPDRAGGYTDTQYFGPGTRLTVL.

The rearrangement uses TRBV3-1 and TRBJ1-4, with D perhaps TRBD1 (6 bases). CDR1 and CDR2 (germline): LGHDT, YNNKEL (reference sequence). V shed 6 bases and J shed 3 bases, with 14 bases lying between them. The length of the CDR3 is 15 residues. The CDR3 DNA is TGTGCCAGCAGTCAGGGGCGTTGGGCTAATGAAAAACTGTTTTTT. Translated: CASSQGRWANEKLFF.

This clonotype came up many times. The chain recombines TRBV12-3 or TRBV12-4 with TRBJ1-2, with a weak D call TRBD1 (5 bases). Between the trimmed V and J ends, which lost 5 bases and 3 bases, there was a span of 16 bases. The CDR3 spans 15 residues. CDR3 sequence (DNA): TGTGCCAGCAGTAGCTCCCCTCGGGGGGACTATGGCTACACCTTC. It is translated as CASSSSPRGDYGYTF.

In this sample, this clonotype turned up a few times. V is TRBV28 and J is TRBJ2-5, with 10 nucleotides matching TRBD1. This CDR3 comprises 15 residues. Trimming removed 6 bases from V and 4 bases from J; junction bases left unmatched: 8. Germline-derived CDR1 and CDR2 are MDHEN and SYDVKM. For the CDR3, the DNA is TGTGCCAGCAGCCGACAGGGGGCGATAGGAGAGACCCAGTACTTC. Its protein is CASSRQGAIGETQYF.

This clonotype has a single count. The V gene is TRBV7-9, the J gene TRBJ2-1; TRBD2 aligns across 13 bases. Trimming took 2 bases from V and 4 from J; bases not matched to a gene: 5. This CDR3 contains 17 residues. Germline V gives CDR1 SEHNR, CDR2 FQNEAQ (reference sequence). CDR3 sequence (DNA): TGTGCCAGCAGCTTAAGGAAGGGACTAGCGGGGTACAATGAGCAGTTCTTC. It yields the protein CASSLRKGLAGYNEQFF.

The J gene is TRBJ1-5, the V gene TRBV24-1; TRBD1 aligns across 9 bases. J lost 0 bases, V lost 4 bases, and 9 bases had no gene match. Germline values: CDR1 KGHDR, CDR2 SFDVKD. The CDR3 is 18 amino acids. CDR3 loop: CATSDGTGQPNSNQPQHF. The CDR3 region has the DNA TGTGCCACCAGTGACGGGACAGGGCAGCCGAATAGCAATCAGCCCCAGCATTTT.

This clonotype was counted only a few times. This chain uses TRBV5-5 with TRBJ1-5, with D possibly being TRBD1 (6 bases). The CDR3 spans 17 residues. The V end lost 2 bases, the J end lost 3 bases, and 18 bases lay between the germline ends. Per the germline V gene, CDR1 is SGHKS and CDR2 is YYEKEE (reference sequence). Here the CDR3 reads CASSFSPTGPNNQPQHF. CDR3 nucleotide sequence: TGTGCCAGCAGCTTTTCACCCACAGGGCCTAACAATCAGCCCCAGCATTTT.

V is TRBV14 and J is TRBJ2-1; D is undetermined. CDR1 is SGHDN and CDR2 is FVKESK in the germline V gene. This CDR3 has 12 amino acids. V was clipped by 3 bases and J by 2 bases, with 2 bases between them. CDR3 nucleotide sequence: TGTGCCAGCAGCCAGGCCTACAATGAGCAGTTCTTC. Its protein product is CASSQAYNEQFF.

J is TRBJ2-7 and V is TRBV27, with D perhaps TRBD1 (5 bases). This CDR3 region has 14 residues. Germline-derived CDR1 and CDR2 are MNHEY and SMNVEV (reference sequence). V lost 6 bases, J lost 2 bases, and 14 bases lay in between. This CDR3 reads CASSTPRVPYEQYF. For the CDR3, the DNA is TGTGCCAGCAGCACCCCCAGGGTCCCCTACGAGCAGTACTTC.

This clonotype was seen just once. The chain recombines TRBV5-1 with TRBJ2-7, with TRBD1 identical over 8 bases. This CDR3 region has 13 residues. The ends lost 9 bases at V and 7 bases at J; junction bases unmatched: 12. The germline CDR1 and CDR2 sequences are SGHRS and YFSETQ. The CDR3 loop is CATRTGNAEEQYF. The CDR3 nucleotides read TGCGCCACCCGGACAGGGAATGCTGAAGAGCAGTACTTC. Using reference TRBV5-1 and TRBJ2-7 for the parts outside the CDR3, the full variable domain is KAGVTQTPRYLIKTRGQQVTLSCSPISGHRSVSWYQQTPGQGLQFLFEYFSETQRNKGNFPGRFSGRQFSNSRSEMNVSTLELGDSALYLCATRTGNAEEQYFGPGTRLTVT.

This clonotype has just a few counts. J is TRBJ2-4 and V is TRBV11-2; 12 bases are a match to TRBD2. The CDR3 covers 19 residues. Trimming took 5 bases from V and 0 from J; bases not matched to a gene: 11. Germline V gives CDR1 SGHAT, CDR2 FQNNGV. As DNA, the CDR3 is TGTGCCAGCAGCGTGACGACTAGCGGGGGAGCTCTAGCCAAAAACATTCAGTACTTC. The encoded protein is CASSVTTSGGALAKNIQYF.

The gene calls are TRBV7-2 and TRBJ2-1, with 7 positions matching TRBD1. The CDR3 runs to 13 residues. The V segment lost 5 bases and the J segment 3 bases; nucleotides outside the gene matches: 1. CDR1 and CDR2 (germline): SGHTA, FQGNSA. The CDR3 reads CASSTGVYNEQFF. The DNA of the CDR3 is TGTGCCAGCAGCACAGGGGTCTACAATGAGCAGTTCTTC.

This clonotype has a count of ten or more. This chain uses TRBV5-8 with TRBJ1-4; D perhaps matches TRBD1 (5 bases). Germline lookup yields CDR1 SGHTS and CDR2 YDEGEE. Trimming left V 0 bases short and J 13 bases short, with 10 bases between. The CDR3 spans 12 residues. The CDR3, as DNA: TGTGCCAGCAGCTTGGGTTCGGGGGTACTGTTTTTT. It codes for CASSLGSGVLFF.

V gene TRBV7-2 combines with J gene TRBJ2-5, with D perhaps being TRBD1 or TRBD2 (6 bases each). This CDR3 region has 18 residues. The germline V gene encodes CDR1 SGHTA and CDR2 FQGNSA. The V end was cut by 3 bases, the J end by 9 bases, with 29 bases between. The CDR3 DNA follows: TGTGCCAGCAGCTTTGTCACGCAGCGAGGGGGGAGCTTGGTGTCCCAGTACTTC. This encodes CASSFVTQRGGSLVSQYF. Together with reference TRBV7-2 and TRBJ2-5, the CDR3 gives the full variable domain: GAGVSQSPSNKVTEKGKDVELRCDPISGHTALYWYRQSLGQGLEFLIYFQGNSAPDKSGLPSDRFSAERTGGSVSTLTIQRTQQEDSAVYLCASSFVTQRGGSLVSQYFGPGTRLLVL.

This clonotype occurred a few times. The chain employs TRBV28 and TRBJ2-2; D is uncertain. The V end lost 1 base, the J end lost 3 bases, and 3 bases lay between the germline ends. Germline V gene sequence: CDR1 MDHEN, CDR2 SYDVKM. This CDR3 region has 13 residues. Written as DNA, the CDR3 is TGTGCCAGCAGTTTATTTGACACCGGGGAGCTGTTTTTT. Its protein product is CASSLFDTGELFF.